The rows below give T cell receptor beta chains drawn from one sample of a study of a mutant IDH1 vaccine in newly diagnosed glioma. Clones were sequenced by immunoSEQ multiplex PCR, and TCRdb holds only the in-frame ones, with some missing. The sample holds some 90,000 clones, roughly four fifths seen once. This material consisted of PBMCs, taken from a glioma patient treated with radiotherapy, temozolomide or both. The receptor set was obtained from a man aged 35-49 years with glioma. Some clones in this sample may be carry-over from other donors' samples. Each CDR3 is given with its conserved first and last residue. A D gene is named only where the DNA matches it firmly. Clone size is given for some rows only: seen once, a few or many times, or a class if the clone is expanded.

d_call	cdr3_length	v_call	j_call	clone_size	cdr3_aa	cdr3_nt
.	16	TRBV6-1	TRBJ1-4	.	CASSEALGRDNEKLFF	TGTGCCAGCAGTGAAGCGCTCGGGAGGGATAATGAAAAACTGTTTTTT
.	14	TRBV7-8	TRBJ1-6	.	CASSFGHYNSPLHF	TGTGCCAGCAGCTTTGGACACTATAATTCACCCCTCCACTTT
.	13	TRBV16	TRBJ1-1	.	CASSQRVNTEAFF	TGTGCCAGCAGCCAGAGGGTAAACACTGAAGCTTTCTTT
.	14	TRBV7-9	TRBJ2-7	.	CASTPGPGAYEQYF	TGTGCCAGCACCCCGGGCCCAGGGGCTTACGAGCAGTACTTC
.	16	TRBV9	TRBJ2-1	.	CASSVAGGMTYNEQFF	TGTGCCAGCAGCGTAGCCGGCGGTATGACCTACAATGAGCAGTTCTTC
.	15	TRBV2	TRBJ2-1	.	CASSRDRRSYNEQFF	TGTGCCAGCAGTAGGGACCGCCGCTCCTACAATGAGCAGTTCTTC
.	14	TRBV5-4	TRBJ2-1	.	CASRGPARNNEQFF	TGTGCCAGCAGGGGCCCCGCGCGGAACAATGAGCAGTTCTTC
.	16	TRBV30	TRBJ1-1	few	CAWSGVAGDRRIWAFF	TGTGCCTGGAGTGGGGTAGCAGGCGACCGAAGGATTTGGGCTTTCTTT
.	13	TRBV18	TRBJ2-5	.	CASSRTSEGGQYF	TGTGCCAGCTCACGGACTAGTGAAGGGGGCCAGTACTTC
.	11	TRBV29-1	TRBJ1-2	.	CSSSDNYGYTF	TGCAGCTCGTCCGATAACTATGGCTACACCTTC
.	15	TRBV5-1	TRBJ1-2	once	CASSSSGTEGSGYTF	TGCGCCAGCAGCTCCTCCGGGACGGAGGGCTCTGGCTACACCTTC
TRBD1	14	TRBV29-1	TRBJ2-4	.	CSVQATGIKNIQYF	TGCAGCGTCCAGGCGACAGGGATCAAAAACATTCAGTACTTC
.	15	TRBV6-1	TRBJ1-1	.	CASPNDRAMNTEAFF	TGTGCCAGCCCAAACGACAGAGCCATGAACACTGAAGCTTTCTTT
.	12	TRBV7-2	TRBJ2-7	once	CASTGRGYEQYF	TGTGCCAGCACGGGACGAGGTTACGAGCAGTACTTC
.	15	TRBV6-1	TRBJ2-5	.	CASSPRQKEGETQYF	TGTGCCAGCAGCCCTAGACAGAAGGAAGGGGAGACCCAGTACTTC
TRBD2	15	TRBV7-9	TRBJ2-7	.	CASSPWSGGLYEQYF	TGTGCCAGCAGCCCGTGGAGCGGGGGGCTCTACGAGCAGTACTTC
.	12	TRBV19	TRBJ2-3	.	CASSIRGDTQYF	TGTGCCAGTAGTATACGGGGAGATACGCAGTATTTT